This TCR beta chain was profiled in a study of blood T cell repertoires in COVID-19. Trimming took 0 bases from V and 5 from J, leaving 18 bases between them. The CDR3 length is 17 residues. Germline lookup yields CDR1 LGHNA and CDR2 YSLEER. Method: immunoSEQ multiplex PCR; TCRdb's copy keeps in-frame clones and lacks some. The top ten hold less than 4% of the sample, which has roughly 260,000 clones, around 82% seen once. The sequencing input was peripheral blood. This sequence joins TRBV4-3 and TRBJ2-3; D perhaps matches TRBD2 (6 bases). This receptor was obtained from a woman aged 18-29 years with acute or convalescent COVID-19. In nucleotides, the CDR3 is TGCGCCAGCAGCCAAGATCAAAGACGCGGAGCGGGAGATACGCAGTATTTT. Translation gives CASSQDQRRGAGDTQYF.